This section outlines one T cell receptor beta chain sequence together with its context. This entry belongs to a study of blood T cell repertoires in COVID-19. Only in-frame clones appear in the TCRdb table, and some are missing; sequencing was by immunoSEQ multiplex PCR. The table includes under 300,000 clones, 70% to 90% detected once. Seattle patients were enrolled during active infection and followed longitudinally. The CDR3 covers 13 residues. Trimming took 5 bases from V and 5 from J, leaving 7 bases between them. Looked up from germline, CDR1 is ENHRY and CDR2 is SYGVKD. The gene calls are TRBV10-3 and TRBJ1-6; perhaps TRBD1 as D (6 bases). Sequenced input: peripheral blood. This clonotype originated in a woman aged 70-85 years with COVID-19, enrolled during active disease. The CDR3: CAISRTDNSPLHF. CDR3 DNA: TGTGCCATCAGTAGGACAGATAATTCACCCCTCCACTTT.